This TCR beta chain was sequenced during a study of brain T cells in children with intractable seizures. Study-wide results and limits: Absence of clones before surgery may stem from lower sequencing depth.

Assay: immunoSEQ multiplex PCR; the TCRdb copy retains only in-frame clones and omits some. The data contain approximately 330,000 clones, over 90% of them seen just once; the ten biggest clones take up roughly 6%. Turning to this clone: Its antigen is not known.

Time point noted: blood from clinic visit 5 months post-surgery; TSC patient then seizure free. CDR1 is GTSNPN and CDR2 is SVGIG in the germline V gene (reference sequence). The CDR3 extends over 13 amino acids. The source of this sequence is a boy younger than two with tuberous sclerosis and intractable seizures. The chain is built from TRBV30 and TRBJ1-6, with a tentative D call TRBD1 (5 bases). The source was peripheral blood, collected around 5 months after surgery. For the CDR3, the DNA is TGTACCCTAGGGGACCGAAGCGATTCACCCCTCCACTTT. This codes for CTLGDRSDSPLHF.